This T cell receptor beta chain was found in a study of blood T cell repertoires in COVID-19. In the study overall: The origin of the acute and convalescent COVID-19 samples was the United States, Italy and Spain. The cDNA or gDNA used as material had been derived from T cells, B-cell-depleted T cells, or PBMCs.

In the authors' methods: Estimated nucleated cell counts came from reference gene primer amplification. TCRdb's table, derived via immunoSEQ multiplex PCR, lists solely in-frame clones and lacks some. That table is the source of V, J and clone size, and D and trimming were worked out from the DNA. The repertoire consists of 75,000 to 95,000 clones, with around four fifths occurring once and the leading ten covering 27%. CDR1 and CDR2 (germline): GTSNPN, SVGIG (reference sequence). The CDR3 covers 13 residues. V was pared by 2 bases and J by 9 bases, with 14 bases between. The receptor comes from a human donor in a cohort sampled during active COVID-19. The sequenced sample consisted of peripheral blood. The V gene is TRBV30, the J gene TRBJ2-4; D is possibly TRBD1 (7 bases). This chain's CDR3 is CAWSSGGKAIQYF. Written as DNA, the CDR3 is TGTGCCTGGAGTTCAGGGGGGAAGGCCATTCAGTACTTC. Variable domain in full (rest from reference TRBV30 and TRBJ2-4): SQTIHQWPATLVQPVGSPLSLECTVEGTSNPNLYWYRQAAGRGLQLLFYSVGIGQISSEVPQNLSASRPQDRQFILSSKKLLLSDSGFYLCAWSSGGKAIQYFGAGTRLSVL.